This TCR beta chain originates from a study of blood T cell repertoires in COVID-19 (dated by TCRdb to the early 2020s). Study-wide context: Collaborator samples came from the United States, Italy and Spain and covered acute and convalescent phases of COVID-19. The material from the prospective study consisted of cDNA or gDNA derived from T cells, B-cell-depleted T cells, or PBMCs. Deeply sampled blood TCRbeta repertoires from subjects exposed to, actively infected with, or recovered from COVID-19 were included in the dataset. The repertoires were made available in a free public database intended to serve as a resource for research on the immune response to SARS-CoV-2. Samples came from the ongoing ImmuneRACE study (first 160 participants) plus 1,254 subjects from 6 global collaborators. Nearly every sample came with metadata listing a de-identified subject ID, COVID-19 status, age in years and sex. HLA class I and class II types, where available, came from metadata supplied by the sample provider rather than from assay-based typing.

As encoded in the germline V gene, CDR1 is SGHRS while CDR2 is YFSETQ. V is shortened by 1 base, J by 2 bases, and the region joining them spans 9 bases. The CDR3 sequence holds 15 residues, the cysteine and phenylalanine included. CDR3 DNA is the only sequence kept; it has 45 bases, read in frame from the first base. In the prospective study, participants were about 18 to 89 years old, resided in about two dozen geographic areas of the United States, and were enrolled through a virtual design. In the prospective study, participants were assigned to cohorts based on the clinical history participants reported in a screening survey and a study questionnaire. ImmuneRACE Cohort 3 recovered participants were defined by two consecutive negative NP/OP PCR tests, healthcare professional clearance, or symptom resolution. In the prospective study, mobile phlebotomists collected whole blood, serum and a nasopharyngeal or oropharyngeal swab from each participant. Over a 2-month period, participants in the prospective study had the option of providing additional blood draws and questionnaires. Prospective study blood samples were shipped either frozen or at room temperature before DNA extraction.

As concerns this clone: Which antigen it targets is not known. No qualities accompany the bases; no much larger clone lies one base away.

The immunoSEQ Assay, a bias-controlled multiplex PCR, was used to amplify TCRbeta CDR3 regions from genomic DNA. Per the authors' processing: The number of nucleated cells in each sample was estimated by amplification of reference gene primers within the assay. To quantify the absolute abundance of each unique TCRbeta CDR3 rearrangement, sequence reads were collapsed and filtered. For each sample, productive Simpson clonality was calculated as the square root of Simpson's diversity index across productive rearrangements. TCRdb took over this immuneACCESS table, retaining in-frame rearrangements with V and J assigned. Such tables are incomplete; in checked studies, under half of the missing clones stem from an unresolved V gene, and the remainder is unexplained. The V and J calls and clone size were taken over from that table, and D and trimming were inferred from the DNA. The sample table shows a few hundred thousand clones, and about 90% are seen once. Under 3% of the sample is held by the ten biggest clonotypes.

The research as a whole found: The quantity of clinical and demographic metadata differed by source and by participant and was supplied without curation.

The receptor's source is a woman aged 25 to 39 who had recovered from COVID-19. The receptor chain draws on TRBV5-1 and TRBJ1-4; TRBD1 is perhaps the D gene, given 6 matching bases. The specimen sequenced was PBMCs or T cells enriched from blood (not recorded which). The nucleotide sequence reads as follows: TGCGCCAGCAGCTTGCCAGGGGCTACTAATGAAAAACTGTTTTTT. It translates as CASSLPGATNEKLFF.